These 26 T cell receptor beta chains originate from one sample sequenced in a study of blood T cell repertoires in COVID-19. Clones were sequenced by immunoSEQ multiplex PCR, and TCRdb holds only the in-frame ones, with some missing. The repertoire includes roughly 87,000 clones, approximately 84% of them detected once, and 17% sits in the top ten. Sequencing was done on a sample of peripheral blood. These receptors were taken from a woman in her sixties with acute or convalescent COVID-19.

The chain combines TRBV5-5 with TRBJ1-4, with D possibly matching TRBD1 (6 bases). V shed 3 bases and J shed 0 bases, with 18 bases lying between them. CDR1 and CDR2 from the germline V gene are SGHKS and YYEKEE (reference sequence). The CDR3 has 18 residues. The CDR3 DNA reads TGTGCCAGCAGCTATTGGGGGGGCCTCGGGACAACTAATGAAAAACTGTTTTTT. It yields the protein CASSYWGGLGTTNEKLFF.

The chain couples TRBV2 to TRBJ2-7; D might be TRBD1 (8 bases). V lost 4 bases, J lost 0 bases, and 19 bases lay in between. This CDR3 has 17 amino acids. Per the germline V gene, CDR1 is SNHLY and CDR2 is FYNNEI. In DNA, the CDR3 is TGTGCCAGCAGTGGTCGTCTGGGAGGGACAGGCTCCTACGAGCAGTACTTC. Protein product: CASSGRLGGTGSYEQYF.

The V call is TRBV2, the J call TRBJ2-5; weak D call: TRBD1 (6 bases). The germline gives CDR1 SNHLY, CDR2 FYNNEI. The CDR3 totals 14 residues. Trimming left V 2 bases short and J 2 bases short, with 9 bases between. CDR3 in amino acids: CASSELQGQETQYF. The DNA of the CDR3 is TGTGCCAGCAGTGAACTACAGGGTCAAGAGACCCAGTACTTC. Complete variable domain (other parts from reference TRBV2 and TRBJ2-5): EPEVTQTPSHQVTQMGQEVILRCVPISNHLYFYWYRQILGQKVEFLVSFYNNEISEKSEIFDDQFSVERPDGSNFTLKIRSTKLEDSAMYFCASSELQGQETQYFGPGTRLLVL.

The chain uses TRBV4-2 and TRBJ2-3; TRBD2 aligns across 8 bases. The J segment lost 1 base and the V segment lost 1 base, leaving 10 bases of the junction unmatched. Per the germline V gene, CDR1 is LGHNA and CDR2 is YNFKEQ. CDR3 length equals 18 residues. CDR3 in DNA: TGTGCCAGCAGCCAAGCGAGGTCCCCAGCGGGGGGCACAGATACGCAGTATTTT. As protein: CASSQARSPAGGTDTQYF.

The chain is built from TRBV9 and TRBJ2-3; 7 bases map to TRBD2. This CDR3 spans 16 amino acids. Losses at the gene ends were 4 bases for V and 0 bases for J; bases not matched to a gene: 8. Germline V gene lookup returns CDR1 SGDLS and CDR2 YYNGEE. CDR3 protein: CASSILAGSSTDTQYF. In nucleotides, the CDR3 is TGTGCCAGCAGCATCTTAGCGGGCTCTAGCACAGATACGCAGTATTTT.

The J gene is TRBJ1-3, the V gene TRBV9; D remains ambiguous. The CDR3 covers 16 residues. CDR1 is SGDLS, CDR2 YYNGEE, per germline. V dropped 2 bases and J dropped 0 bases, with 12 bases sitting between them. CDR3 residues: CASSVGPADSGNTIYF. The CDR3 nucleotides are TGTGCCAGCAGCGTTGGACCAGCGGACTCTGGAAACACCATATATTTT.

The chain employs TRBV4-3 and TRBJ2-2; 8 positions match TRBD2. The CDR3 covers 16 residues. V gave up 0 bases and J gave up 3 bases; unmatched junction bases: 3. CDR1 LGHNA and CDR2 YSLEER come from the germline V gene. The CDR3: CASSQDRGGHTGELFF. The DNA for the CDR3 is TGCGCCAGCAGCCAAGATCGGGGGGGCCACACCGGGGAGCTGTTTTTT.

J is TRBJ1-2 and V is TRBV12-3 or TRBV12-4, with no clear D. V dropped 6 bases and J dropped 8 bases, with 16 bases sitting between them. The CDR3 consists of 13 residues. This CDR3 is CASSPSGVRGYTF. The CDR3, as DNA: TGTGCCAGCAGCCCCTCGGGAGTTAGAGGCTACACCTTC.

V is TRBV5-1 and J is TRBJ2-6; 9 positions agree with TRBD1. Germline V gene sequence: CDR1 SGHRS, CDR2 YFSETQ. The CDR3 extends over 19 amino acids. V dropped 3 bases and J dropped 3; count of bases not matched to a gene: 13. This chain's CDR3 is CASSSLPGQGLGGANVLTF. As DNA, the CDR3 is TGCGCCAGCAGCTCCCTACCGGGACAGGGTTTGGGTGGGGCCAACGTCCTGACTTTC.

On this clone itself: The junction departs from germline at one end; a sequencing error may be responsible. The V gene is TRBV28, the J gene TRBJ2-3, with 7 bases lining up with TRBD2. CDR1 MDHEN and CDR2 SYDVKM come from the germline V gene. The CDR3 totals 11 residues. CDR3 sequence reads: CASSLLAVRDF. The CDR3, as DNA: TGTGCCAGCAGTCTTCTAGCGGTACGGGATTTT. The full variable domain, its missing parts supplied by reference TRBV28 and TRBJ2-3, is DVKVTQSSRYLVKRTGEKVFLECVQDMDHENMFWYRQDPGLGLRLIYFSYDVKMKEKGDIPEGYSVSREKKERFSLILESASTNQTSMYLCASSLLAVRDFGPGTRLTVL.

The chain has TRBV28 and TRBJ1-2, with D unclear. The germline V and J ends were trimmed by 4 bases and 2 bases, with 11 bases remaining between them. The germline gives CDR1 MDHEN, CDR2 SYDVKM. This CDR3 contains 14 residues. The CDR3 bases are TGTGCCAGCAGTTCTCCGCCCGCGAACTATGGCTACACCTTC. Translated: CASSSPPANYGYTF.

The CDR3 coding sequence is TGCGCCAGCAGCACCAACGCGGGGGCCGACTATGGCTACACCTTC. This gives the protein CASSTNAGADYGYTF. This chain joins TRBV5-1 and TRBJ1-2; D is perhaps TRBD1 (6 bases). In germline, CDR1 is SGHRS, CDR2 YFSETQ. This CDR3 has 15 amino acids. Trimming took off 4 bases at V and 3 bases at J, with 16 bases between the two ends.

The CDR3: CASSPVSGGTDTQYF. CDR3 sequence (DNA): TGTGCCAGCAGTCCCGTGAGCGGGGGGACAGATACGCAGTATTTT. The J gene is TRBJ2-3, the V gene TRBV7-2; 9 positions match TRBD2. This CDR3 has 15 residues. Trimming took 6 bases from V and 3 from J; bases not matched to a gene: 7. Per the germline V gene, CDR1 is SGHTA and CDR2 is FQGNSA.

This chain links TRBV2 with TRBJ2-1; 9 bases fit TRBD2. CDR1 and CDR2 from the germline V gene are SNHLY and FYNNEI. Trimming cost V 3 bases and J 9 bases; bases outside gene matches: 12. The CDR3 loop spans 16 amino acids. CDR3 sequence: CASSELGGGAGREQFF. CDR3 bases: TGTGCCAGCAGTGAGCTGGGCGGGGGGGCCGGTCGTGAGCAGTTCTTC.

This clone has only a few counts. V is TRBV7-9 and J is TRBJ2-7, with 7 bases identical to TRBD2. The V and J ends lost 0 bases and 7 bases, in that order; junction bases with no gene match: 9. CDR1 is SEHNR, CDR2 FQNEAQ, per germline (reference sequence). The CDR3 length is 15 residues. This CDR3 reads CASSLAGTGGGEQYF. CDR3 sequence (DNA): TGTGCCAGCAGCTTAGCCGGCACCGGGGGAGGGGAGCAGTACTTC.

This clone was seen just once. This chain's CDR3 is CASSLRQGKAFF. In nucleotides, the CDR3 is TGTGCCAGCAGTTTACGGCAGGGGAAAGCTTTCTTT. The chain employs TRBV12-3 or TRBV12-4 and TRBJ1-1; possible D gene TRBD1, 6 bases. The CDR3 is 12 residues long. Trimming shortened V by 2 bases and J by 9 bases, and 10 bases separated the two germline ends.

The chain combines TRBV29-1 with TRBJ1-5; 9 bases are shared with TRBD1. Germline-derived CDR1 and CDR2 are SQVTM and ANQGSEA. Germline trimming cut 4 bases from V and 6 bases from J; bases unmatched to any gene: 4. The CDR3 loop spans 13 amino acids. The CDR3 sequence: CSVGTGAGQPQHF. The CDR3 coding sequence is TGCAGCGTTGGGACAGGGGCGGGTCAGCCCCAGCATTTT.

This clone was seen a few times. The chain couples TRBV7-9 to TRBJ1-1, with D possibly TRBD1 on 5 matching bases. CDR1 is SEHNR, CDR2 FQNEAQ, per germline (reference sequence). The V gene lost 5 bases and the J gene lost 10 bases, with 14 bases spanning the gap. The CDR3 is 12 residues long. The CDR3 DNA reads TGTGCCAGCAGCCCCCCAGGGTGGGGAGCTTTCTTT. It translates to CASSPPGWGAFF.

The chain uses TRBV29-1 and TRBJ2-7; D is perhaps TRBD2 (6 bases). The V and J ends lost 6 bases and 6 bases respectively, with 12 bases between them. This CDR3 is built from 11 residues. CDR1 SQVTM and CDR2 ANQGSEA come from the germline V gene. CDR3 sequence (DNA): TGCAGCGTCTTACGGGGGACCGAGCAGTACTTC. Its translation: CSVLRGTEQYF.

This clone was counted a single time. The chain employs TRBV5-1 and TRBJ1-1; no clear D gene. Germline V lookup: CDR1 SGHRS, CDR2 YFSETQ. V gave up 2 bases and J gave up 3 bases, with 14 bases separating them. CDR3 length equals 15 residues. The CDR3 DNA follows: TGCGCCAGCAGCTTTTTTCAATCGGGTTACACTGAAGCTTTCTTT. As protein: CASSFFQSGYTEAFF.

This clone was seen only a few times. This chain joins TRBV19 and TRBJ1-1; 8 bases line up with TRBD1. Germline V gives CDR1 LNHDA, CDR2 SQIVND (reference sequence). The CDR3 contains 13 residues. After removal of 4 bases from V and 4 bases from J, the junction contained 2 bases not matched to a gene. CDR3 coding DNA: TGTGCCAGTAGTACGACAGGGGCCACTGAAGCTTTCTTT. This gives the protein CASSTTGATEAFF.

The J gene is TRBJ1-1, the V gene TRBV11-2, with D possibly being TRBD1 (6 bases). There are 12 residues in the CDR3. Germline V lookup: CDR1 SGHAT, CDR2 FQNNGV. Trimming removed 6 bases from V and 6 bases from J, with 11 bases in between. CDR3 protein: CASRMTGPEAFF. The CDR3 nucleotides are TGTGCCAGCAGAATGACAGGACCTGAAGCTTTCTTT.

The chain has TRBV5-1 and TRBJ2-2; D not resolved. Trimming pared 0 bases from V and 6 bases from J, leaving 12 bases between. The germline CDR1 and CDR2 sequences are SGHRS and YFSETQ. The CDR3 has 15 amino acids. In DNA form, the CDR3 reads TGCGCCAGCAGCTTGGCCGCGACTCCCTCCGGGGAGCTGTTTTTT. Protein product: CASSLAATPSGELFF.

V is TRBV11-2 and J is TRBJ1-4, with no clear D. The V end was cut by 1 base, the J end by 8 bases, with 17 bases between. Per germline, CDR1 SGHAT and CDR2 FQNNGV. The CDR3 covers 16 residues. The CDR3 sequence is CASSLAPPGRNEKLFF. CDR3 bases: TGTGCCAGCAGCTTAGCCCCCCCGGGGAGGAACGAAAAACTGTTTTTT.

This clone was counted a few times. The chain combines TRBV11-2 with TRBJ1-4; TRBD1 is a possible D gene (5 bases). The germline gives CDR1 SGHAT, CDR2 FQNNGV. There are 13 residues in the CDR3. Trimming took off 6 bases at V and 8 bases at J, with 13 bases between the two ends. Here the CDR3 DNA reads TGTGCCAGCAGAGTAGCGGGGGGGGAAAAACTGTTTTTT. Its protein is CASRVAGGEKLFF.

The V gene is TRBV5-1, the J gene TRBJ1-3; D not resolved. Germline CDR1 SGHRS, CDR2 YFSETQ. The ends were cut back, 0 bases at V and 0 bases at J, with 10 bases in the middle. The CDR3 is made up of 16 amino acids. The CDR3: CASSLAGATSGNTIYF. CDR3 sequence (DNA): TGCGCCAGCAGCTTGGCCGGAGCGACCTCTGGAAACACCATATATTTT.